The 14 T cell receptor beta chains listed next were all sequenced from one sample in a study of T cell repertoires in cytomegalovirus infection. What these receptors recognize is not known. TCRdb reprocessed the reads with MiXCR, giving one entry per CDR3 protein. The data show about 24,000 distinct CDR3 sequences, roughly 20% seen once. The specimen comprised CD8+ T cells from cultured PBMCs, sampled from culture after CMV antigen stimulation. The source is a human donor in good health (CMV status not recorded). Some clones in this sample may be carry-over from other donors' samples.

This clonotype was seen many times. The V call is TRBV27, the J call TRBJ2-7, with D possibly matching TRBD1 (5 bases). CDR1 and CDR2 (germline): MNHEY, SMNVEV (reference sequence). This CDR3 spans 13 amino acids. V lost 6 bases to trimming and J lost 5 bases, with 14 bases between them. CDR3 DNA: TGTGCCAGCAGCCAGACAGCCTCAAACGAGCAGTACTTC. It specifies CASSQTASNEQYF.

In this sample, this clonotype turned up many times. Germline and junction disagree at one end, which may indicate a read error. The CDR3 protein is CASSLALQETQYF. The CDR3 DNA reads TGTGCTAGCAGCTTAGCACTCCAAGAGACCCAGTACTTC. The chain uses TRBV7-7 and TRBJ2-5; D gene ambiguous. CDR3 size: 13 residues. Germline loops: CDR1 SSHAT, CDR2 FNYEAQ (reference sequence).

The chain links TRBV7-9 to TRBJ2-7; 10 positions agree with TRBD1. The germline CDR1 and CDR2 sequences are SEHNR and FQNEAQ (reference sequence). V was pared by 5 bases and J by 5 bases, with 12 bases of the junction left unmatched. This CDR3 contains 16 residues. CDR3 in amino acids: CASSGDTGQGTHEQYF. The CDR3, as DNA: TGTGCCAGCAGCGGAGACACGGGACAGGGGACCCACGAGCAGTACTTC.

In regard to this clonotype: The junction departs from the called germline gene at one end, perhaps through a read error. The CDR3 bases are TGTGCCGGCAGTCCGGGACAGCTTAACTATGGCTACACCTTC. Protein sequence: CAGSPGQLNYGYTF. The chain employs TRBV12-3 or TRBV12-4 and TRBJ1-2, with 7 bases matching TRBD1. There are 14 residues in the CDR3.

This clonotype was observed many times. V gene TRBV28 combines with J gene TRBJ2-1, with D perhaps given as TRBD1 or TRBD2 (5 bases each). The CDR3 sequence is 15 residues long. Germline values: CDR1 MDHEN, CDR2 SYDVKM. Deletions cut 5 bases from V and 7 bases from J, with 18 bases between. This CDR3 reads CASSETGTWGNEQFF. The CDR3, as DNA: TGTGCCAGCAGTGAGACGGGGACCTGGGGGAATGAGCAGTTCTTC.

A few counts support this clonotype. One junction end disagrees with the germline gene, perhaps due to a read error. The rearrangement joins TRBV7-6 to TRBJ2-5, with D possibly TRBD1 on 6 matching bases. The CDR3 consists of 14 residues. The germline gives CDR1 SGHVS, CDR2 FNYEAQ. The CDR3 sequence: CASSPGRGGETQYF. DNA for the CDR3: TGTGCTAGCAGCCCGGGTCGAGGGGGAGAGACCCAGTACTTC.

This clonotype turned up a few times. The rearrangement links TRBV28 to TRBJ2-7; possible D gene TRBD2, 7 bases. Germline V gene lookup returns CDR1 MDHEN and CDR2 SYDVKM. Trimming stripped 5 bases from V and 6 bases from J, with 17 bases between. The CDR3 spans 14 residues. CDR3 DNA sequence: TGTGCCAGCAGTACCCCCGATAGGGGGGGCGAGCAGTACTTC. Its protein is CASSTPDRGGEQYF.

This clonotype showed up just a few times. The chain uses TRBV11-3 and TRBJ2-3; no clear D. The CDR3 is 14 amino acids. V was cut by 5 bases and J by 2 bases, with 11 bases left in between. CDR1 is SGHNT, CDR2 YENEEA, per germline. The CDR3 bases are TGTGCCAGCAGCCAACTCGACAACACAGATACGCAGTATTTT. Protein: CASSQLDNTDTQYF.

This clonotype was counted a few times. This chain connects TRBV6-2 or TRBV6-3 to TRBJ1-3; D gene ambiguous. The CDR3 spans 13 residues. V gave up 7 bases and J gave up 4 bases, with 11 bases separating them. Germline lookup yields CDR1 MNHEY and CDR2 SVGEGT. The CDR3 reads CASTSGAGNTIYF. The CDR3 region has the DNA TGTGCCAGCACTTCAGGCGCCGGAAACACCATATATTTT.

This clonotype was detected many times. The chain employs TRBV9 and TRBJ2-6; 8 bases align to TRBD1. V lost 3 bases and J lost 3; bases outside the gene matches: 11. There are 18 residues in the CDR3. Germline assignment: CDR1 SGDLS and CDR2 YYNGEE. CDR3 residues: CASSARPGTGFGANVLTF. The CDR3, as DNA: TGTGCCAGCAGCGCCCGTCCCGGGACAGGTTTTGGGGCCAACGTCCTGACTTTC.

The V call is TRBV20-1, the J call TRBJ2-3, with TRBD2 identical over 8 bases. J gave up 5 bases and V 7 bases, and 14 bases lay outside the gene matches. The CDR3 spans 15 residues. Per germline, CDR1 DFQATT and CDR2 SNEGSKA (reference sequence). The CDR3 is CSVTPGGLREDTQYF. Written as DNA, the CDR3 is TGCAGTGTCACGCCGGGGGGGCTACGGGAAGATACGCAGTATTTT.

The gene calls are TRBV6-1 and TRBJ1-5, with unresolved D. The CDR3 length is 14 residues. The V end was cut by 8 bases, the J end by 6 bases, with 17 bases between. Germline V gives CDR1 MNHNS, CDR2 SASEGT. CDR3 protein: CASGKAQSSQPQHF. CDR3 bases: TGTGCCAGCGGGAAGGCCCAGTCCAGTCAGCCCCAGCATTTT.

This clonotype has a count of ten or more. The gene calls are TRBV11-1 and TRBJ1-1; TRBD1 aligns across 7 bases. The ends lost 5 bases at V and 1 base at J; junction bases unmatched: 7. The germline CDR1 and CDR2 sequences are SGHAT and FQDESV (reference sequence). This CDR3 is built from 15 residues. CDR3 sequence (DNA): TGTGCCAGCAGCCCTCGACAGGGAGGGAACACTGAAGCTTTCTTT. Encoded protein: CASSPRQGGNTEAFF.

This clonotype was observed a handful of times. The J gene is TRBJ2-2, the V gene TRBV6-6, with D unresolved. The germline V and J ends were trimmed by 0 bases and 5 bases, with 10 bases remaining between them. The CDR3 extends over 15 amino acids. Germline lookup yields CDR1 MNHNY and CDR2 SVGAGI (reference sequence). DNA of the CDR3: TGTGCCAGCAGTTACTCCCCCTCTGGAACCGGGGAGCTGTTTTTT. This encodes CASSYSPSGTGELFF.